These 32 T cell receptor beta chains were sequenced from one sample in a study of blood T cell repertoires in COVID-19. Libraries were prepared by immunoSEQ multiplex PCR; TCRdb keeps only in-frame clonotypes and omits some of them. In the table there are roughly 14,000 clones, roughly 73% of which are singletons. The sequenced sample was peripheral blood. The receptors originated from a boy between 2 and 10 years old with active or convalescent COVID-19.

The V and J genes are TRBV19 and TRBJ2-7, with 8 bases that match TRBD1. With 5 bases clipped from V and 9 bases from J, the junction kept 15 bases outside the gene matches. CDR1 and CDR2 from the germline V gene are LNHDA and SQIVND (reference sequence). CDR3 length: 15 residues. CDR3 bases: TGTGCCAGTAGTCGCGGGACAGGTGATATTACGACGCAGTACTTC. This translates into CASSRGTGDITTQYF.

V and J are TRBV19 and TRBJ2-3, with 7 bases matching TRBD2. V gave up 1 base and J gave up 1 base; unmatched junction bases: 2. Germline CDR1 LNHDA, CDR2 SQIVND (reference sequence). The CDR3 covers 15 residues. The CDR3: CASSIGLAGTDTQYF. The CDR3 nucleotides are TGTGCCAGTAGTATAGGTCTAGCGGGCACAGATACGCAGTATTTT.

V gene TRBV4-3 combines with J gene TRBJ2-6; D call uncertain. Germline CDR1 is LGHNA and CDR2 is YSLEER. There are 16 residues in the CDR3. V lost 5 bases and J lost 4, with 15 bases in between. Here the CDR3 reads CASSWSPVSGANVLTF. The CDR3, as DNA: TGCGCCAGCAGCTGGTCGCCGGTTTCCGGGGCCAACGTCCTGACTTTC.

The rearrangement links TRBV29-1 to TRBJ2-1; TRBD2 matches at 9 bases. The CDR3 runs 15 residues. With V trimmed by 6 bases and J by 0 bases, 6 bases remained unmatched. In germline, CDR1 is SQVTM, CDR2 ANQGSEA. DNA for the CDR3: TGCAGCGTCCCTGTAGCGGGAGCCTCCTACAATGAGCAGTTCTTC. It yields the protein CSVPVAGASYNEQFF.

The CDR3 DNA reads as TGTGCCAGCAGTTTGGGGGGTGTTGCTGGAAACACCATATATTTT. Translating gives CASSLGGVAGNTIYF. V and J are TRBV28 and TRBJ1-3; tentative D call: TRBD1 (5 bases). Trimming removed 3 bases from V and 2 bases from J, with 11 bases in between. This CDR3 is 15 amino acids long. The germline V gene has CDR1 MDHEN and CDR2 SYDVKM.

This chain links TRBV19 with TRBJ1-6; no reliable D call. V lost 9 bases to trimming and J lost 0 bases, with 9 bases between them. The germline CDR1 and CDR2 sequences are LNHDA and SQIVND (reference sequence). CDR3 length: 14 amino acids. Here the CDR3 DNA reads TGTGCCAGCGGGTTCACCTCCTATAATTCACCCCTCCACTTT. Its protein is CASGFTSYNSPLHF.

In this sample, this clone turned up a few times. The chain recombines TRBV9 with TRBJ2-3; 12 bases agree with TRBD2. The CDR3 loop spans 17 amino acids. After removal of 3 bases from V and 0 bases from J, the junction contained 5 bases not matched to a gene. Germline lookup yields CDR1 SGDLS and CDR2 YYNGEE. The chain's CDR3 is CASSGTSGGSSTDTQYF. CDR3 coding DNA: TGTGCCAGCAGCGGTACTAGCGGGGGGTCTAGCACAGATACGCAGTATTTT.

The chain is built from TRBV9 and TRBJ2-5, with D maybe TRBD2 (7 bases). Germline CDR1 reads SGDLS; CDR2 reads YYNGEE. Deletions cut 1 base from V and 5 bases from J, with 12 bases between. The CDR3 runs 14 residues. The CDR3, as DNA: TGTGCCAGCAGCGTAACCGGGGGGCCGGAGACCCAGTACTTC. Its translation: CASSVTGGPETQYF.

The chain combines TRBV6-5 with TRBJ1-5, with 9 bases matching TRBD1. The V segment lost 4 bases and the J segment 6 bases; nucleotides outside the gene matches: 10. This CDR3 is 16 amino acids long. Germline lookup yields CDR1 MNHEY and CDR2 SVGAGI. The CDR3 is CASSLLGTGSRQPQHF. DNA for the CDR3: TGTGCCAGCAGTTTGCTCGGGACAGGGTCTCGTCAGCCCCAGCATTTT.

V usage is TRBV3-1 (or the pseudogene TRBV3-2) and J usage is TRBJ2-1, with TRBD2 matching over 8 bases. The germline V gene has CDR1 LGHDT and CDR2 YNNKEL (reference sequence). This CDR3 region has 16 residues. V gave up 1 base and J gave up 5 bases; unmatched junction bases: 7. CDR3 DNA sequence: TGTGCCAGCAGCCAAGTAAGCGGGAGTAGTGACAATGAGCAGTTCTTC. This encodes CASSQVSGSSDNEQFF.

For the CDR3, the DNA is TGCGCCAGCAGCTTGCAGGGGAGGGATGAAAAACTGTTTTTT. As protein: CASSLQGRDEKLFF. The chain is built from TRBV5-1 and TRBJ1-4; possible D gene TRBD1, 6 bases. Germline V lookup: CDR1 SGHRS, CDR2 YFSETQ. V lost 1 base and J 6 bases, leaving 10 bases between the germline ends. The CDR3 length is 14 residues.

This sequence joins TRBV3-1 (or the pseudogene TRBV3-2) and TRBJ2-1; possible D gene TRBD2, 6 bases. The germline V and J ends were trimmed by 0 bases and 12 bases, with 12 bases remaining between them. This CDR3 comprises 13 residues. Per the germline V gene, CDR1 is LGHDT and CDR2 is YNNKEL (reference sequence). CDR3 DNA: TGTGCCAGCAGCCAAGATCGGACTAATCTGCAGTTCTTC. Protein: CASSQDRTNLQFF.

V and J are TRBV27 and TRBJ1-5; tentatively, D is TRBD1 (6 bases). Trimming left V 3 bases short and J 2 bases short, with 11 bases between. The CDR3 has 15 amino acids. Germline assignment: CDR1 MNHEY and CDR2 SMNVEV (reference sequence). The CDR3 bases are TGTGCCAGCAGTTTCAACAGGGATCGCAATCAGCCCCAGCATTTT. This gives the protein CASSFNRDRNQPQHF.

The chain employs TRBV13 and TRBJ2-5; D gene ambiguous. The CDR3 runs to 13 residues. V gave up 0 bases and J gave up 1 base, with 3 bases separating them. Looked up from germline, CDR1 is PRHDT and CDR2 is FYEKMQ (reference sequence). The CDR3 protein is CASSLGRQETQYF. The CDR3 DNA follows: TGTGCCAGCAGCTTAGGGCGCCAAGAGACCCAGTACTTC.

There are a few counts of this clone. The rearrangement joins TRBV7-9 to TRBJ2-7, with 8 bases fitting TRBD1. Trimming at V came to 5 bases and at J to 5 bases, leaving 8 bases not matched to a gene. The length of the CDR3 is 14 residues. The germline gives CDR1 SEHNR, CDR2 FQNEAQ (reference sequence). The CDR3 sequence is CASSRTGTGHEQYF. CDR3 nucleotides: TGTGCCAGCAGCCGAACCGGGACAGGCCACGAGCAGTACTTC. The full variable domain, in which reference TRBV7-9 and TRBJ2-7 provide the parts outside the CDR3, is DTGVSQNPRHKITKRGQNVTFRCDPISEHNRLYWYRQTLGQGPEFLTYFQNEAQLEKSRLLSDRFSAERPKGSFSTLEIQRTEQGDSAMYLCASSRTGTGHEQYFGPGTRLTVT.

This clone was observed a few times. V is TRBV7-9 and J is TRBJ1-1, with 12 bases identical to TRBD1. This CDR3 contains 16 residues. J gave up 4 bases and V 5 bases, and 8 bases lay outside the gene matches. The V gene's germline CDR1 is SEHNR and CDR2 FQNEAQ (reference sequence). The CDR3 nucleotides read TGTGCCAGCAGCCGCGGGACAGGGGGCCTTGGCACTGAAGCTTTCTTT. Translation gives CASSRGTGGLGTEAFF.

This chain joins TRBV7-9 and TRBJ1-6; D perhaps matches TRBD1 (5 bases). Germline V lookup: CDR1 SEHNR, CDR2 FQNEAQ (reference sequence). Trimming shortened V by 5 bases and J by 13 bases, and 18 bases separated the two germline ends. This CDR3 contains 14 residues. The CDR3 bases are TGTGCCAGCAGCCCCCAGGGTGGTTTAAACCCCCTCCACTTT. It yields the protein CASSPQGGLNPLHF.

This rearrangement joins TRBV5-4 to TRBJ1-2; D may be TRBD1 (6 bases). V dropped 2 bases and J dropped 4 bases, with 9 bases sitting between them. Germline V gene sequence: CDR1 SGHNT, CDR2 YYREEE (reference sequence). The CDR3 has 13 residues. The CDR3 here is CASSFGTSYGYTF. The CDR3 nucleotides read TGTGCCAGCAGCTTTGGGACAAGCTATGGCTACACCTTC. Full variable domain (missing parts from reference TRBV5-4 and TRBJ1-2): ETGVTQSPTHLIKTRGQQVTLRCSSQSGHNTVSWYQQALGQGPQFIFQYYREEENGRGNFPPRFSGLQFPNYSSELNVNALELDDSALYLCASSFGTSYGYTFGSGTRLTVV.

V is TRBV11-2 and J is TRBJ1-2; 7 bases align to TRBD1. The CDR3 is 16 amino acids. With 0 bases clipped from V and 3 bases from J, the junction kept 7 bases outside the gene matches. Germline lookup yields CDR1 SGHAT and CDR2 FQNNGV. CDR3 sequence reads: CASSLDDWTGDYGYTF. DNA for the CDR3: TGTGCCAGCAGCTTAGACGATTGGACAGGCGACTATGGCTACACCTTC. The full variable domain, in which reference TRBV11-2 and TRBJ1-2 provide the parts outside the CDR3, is EAGVAQSPRYKIIEKRQSVAFWCNPISGHATLYWYQQILGQGPKLLIQFQNNGVVDDSQLPKDRFSAERLKGVDSTLKIQPAKLEDSAVYLCASSLDDWTGDYGYTFGSGTRLTVV.

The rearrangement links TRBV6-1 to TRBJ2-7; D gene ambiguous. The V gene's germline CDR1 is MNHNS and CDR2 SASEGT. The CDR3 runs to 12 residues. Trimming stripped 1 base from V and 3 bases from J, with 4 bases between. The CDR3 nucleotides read TGTGCCAGCAGTGAAGGTAACTACGAGCAGTACTTC. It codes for CASSEGNYEQYF.

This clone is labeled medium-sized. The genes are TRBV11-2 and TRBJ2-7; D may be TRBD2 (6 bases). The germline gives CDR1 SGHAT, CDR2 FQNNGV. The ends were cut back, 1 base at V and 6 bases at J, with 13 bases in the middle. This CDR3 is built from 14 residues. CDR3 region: CASSLVAGSPEQYF. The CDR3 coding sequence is TGTGCCAGCAGCTTAGTGGCCGGGAGTCCCGAGCAGTACTTC.

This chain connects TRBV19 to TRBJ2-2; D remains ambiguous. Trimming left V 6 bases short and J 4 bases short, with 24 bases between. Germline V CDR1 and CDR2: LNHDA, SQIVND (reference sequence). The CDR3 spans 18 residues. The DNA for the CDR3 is TGTGCCAGTAGCCACACTAATACAATCTACCGTACCACCGGGGAGCTGTTTTTT. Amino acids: CASSHTNTIYRTTGELFF. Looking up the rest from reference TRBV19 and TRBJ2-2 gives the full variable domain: DGGITQSPKYLFRKEGQNVTLSCEQNLNHDAMYWYRQDPGQGLRLIYYSQIVNDFQKGDIAEGYSVSREKKESFPLTVTSAQKNPTAFYLCASSHTNTIYRTTGELFFGEGSRLTVL.

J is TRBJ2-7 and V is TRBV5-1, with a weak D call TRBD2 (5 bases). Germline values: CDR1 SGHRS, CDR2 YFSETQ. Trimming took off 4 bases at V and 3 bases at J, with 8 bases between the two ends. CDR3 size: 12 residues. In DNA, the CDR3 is TGCGCCAGCAGCCCAGACTACTACGAGCAGTACTTC. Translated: CASSPDYYEQYF.

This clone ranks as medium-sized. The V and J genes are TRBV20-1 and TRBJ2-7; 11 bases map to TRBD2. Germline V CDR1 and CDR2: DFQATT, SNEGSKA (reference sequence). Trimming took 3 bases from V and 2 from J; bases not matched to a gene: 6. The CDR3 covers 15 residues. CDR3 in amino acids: CSASHGTSGAYEQYF. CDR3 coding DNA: TGCAGTGCTAGTCATGGGACTAGCGGCGCCTACGAGCAGTACTTC.

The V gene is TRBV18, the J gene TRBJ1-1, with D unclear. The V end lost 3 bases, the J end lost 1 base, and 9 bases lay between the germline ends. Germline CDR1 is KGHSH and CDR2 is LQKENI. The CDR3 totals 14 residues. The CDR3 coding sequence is TGTGCCAGCTCACCCTTCAGCGGGAACACTGAAGCTTTCTTT. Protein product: CASSPFSGNTEAFF. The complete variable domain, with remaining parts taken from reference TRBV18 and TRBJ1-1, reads NAGVMQNPRHLVRRRGQEARLRCSPMKGHSHVYWYRQLPEEGLKFMVYLQKENIIDESGMPKERFSAEFPKEGPSILRIQQVVRGDSAAYFCASSPFSGNTEAFFGQGTRLTVV.

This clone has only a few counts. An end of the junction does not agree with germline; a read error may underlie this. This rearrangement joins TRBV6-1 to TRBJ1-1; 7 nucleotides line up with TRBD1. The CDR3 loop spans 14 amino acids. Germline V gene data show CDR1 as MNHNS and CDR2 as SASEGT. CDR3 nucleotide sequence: TGTGCCAGCAGCGAAGGGGACAGATTCTTGAGAGCTTTCTTT. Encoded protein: CASSEGDRFLRAFF.

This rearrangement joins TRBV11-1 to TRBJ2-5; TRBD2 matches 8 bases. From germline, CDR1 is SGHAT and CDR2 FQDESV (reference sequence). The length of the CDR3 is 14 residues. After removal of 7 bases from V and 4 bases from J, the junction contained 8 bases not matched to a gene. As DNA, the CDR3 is TGTGCCAGCAACCGAGGGACTAGAGGAGAGACCCAGTACTTC. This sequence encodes CASNRGTRGETQYF.

The CDR3 DNA is TGTGCCAGCTCAAGCGGACAGGAGAATGAGCAGTTCTTC. Its protein product is CASSSGQENEQFF. The rearrangement uses TRBV18 and TRBJ2-1, with 7 bases identical to TRBD1. CDR1 and CDR2 (germline): KGHSH, LQKENI. Trimming took 5 bases from V and 7 from J; bases not matched to a gene: 5. The CDR3 is 13 residues long.

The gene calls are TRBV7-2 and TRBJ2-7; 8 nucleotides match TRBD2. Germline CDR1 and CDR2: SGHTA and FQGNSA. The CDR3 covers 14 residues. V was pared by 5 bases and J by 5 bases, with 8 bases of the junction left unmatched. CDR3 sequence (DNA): TGTGCCAGCAGCATCGCGGGGGGCCCCCACGAGCAGTACGTC. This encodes CASSIAGGPHEQYV.

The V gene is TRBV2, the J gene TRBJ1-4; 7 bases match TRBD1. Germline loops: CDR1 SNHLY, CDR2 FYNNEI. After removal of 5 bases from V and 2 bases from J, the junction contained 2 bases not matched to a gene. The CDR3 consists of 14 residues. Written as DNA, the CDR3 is TGTGCCAGCAGTACAGGGGTGACTAATGAAAAACTGTTTTTT. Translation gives CASSTGVTNEKLFF.

CDR3 sequence: CASSSRDTAADEQFF. DNA for the CDR3: TGTGCCAGCAGCTCCCGGGACACAGCAGCCGATGAGCAGTTCTTC. J is TRBJ2-1 and V is TRBV7-9; perhaps TRBD1 as D (6 bases). Trimming stripped 4 bases from V and 8 bases from J, with 18 bases between. Germline assignment: CDR1 SEHNR and CDR2 FQNEAQ (reference sequence). The CDR3 loop spans 15 amino acids.

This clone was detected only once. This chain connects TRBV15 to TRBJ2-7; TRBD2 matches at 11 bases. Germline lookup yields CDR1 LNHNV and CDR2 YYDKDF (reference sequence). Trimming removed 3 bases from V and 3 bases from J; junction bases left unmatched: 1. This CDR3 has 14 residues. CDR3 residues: CATSRGTSGYEQYF. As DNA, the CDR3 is TGTGCCACCAGCAGGGGGACTAGCGGCTACGAGCAGTACTTC. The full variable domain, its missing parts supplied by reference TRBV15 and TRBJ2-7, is DAMVIQNPRYQVTQFGKPVTLSCSQTLNHNVMYWYQQKSSQAPKLLFHYYDKDFNNEADTPDNFQSRRPNTSFCFLDIRSPGLGDTAMYLCATSRGTSGYEQYFGPGTRLTVT.